These T cell receptor beta chains were read from a single sample in a study of blood T cells in healthy people across ages. TCRdb fed the 5' RACE reads into MiXCR, producing one record per CDR3 protein. The table has 750,000 or so distinct CDR3 sequences, more than 20% seen once. This same sample was also taken into another study, of T cells of mothers and their children.

Input material: blood. These receptors were collected from a boy aged 10-17 years in good health. The CDR3 runs from the conserved cysteine through the conserved F or W. D genes are given only for firm matches. The listing skips clone size in some rows; elsewhere it reads once, few, many or a size class.

V gene	clone size	D gene	J gene	CDR3 DNA	CDR3 protein
TRBV12-3/TRBV12-4	.	.	TRBJ1-1	TGTGCCAGCTCCCTAGAGGGGCCGAACACTGAAGCTTTCTTT	CASSLEGPNTEAFF
TRBV20-1	.	.	TRBJ2-5	TGCAGTGCTACAACAGGGCAGCAGACCCAGTACTTC	CSATTGQQTQYF
TRBV11-2	few	TRBD2	TRBJ2-1	TGTGCCAGCAGTACACATGGGGGGCTAGCGGGGTATGAGCAGTTCTTC	CASSTHGGLAGYEQFF
TRBV7-8	.	.	TRBJ2-7	TGTGCCAGCAGCTTAATCACCGGGCAGGGTGTTGGCGAGCAGTACTTC	CASSLITGQGVGEQYF
TRBV7-9	.	.	TRBJ2-5	TGTGCCAGCAGCTTAGTTCTTGGACTTCAAGAGACCCAGTACTTC	CASSLVLGLQETQYF
TRBV2	.	.	TRBJ1-1	TGTGCCAGCAGTCTTAATTCAGGAGCGTACACTGAAGCTTTCTTT	CASSLNSGAYTEAFF
TRBV20-1	few	.	TRBJ2-5	TGCAGTGCCACTACCACATCCATCAGGGGAGAGACCCAGTACTTC	CSATTTSIRGETQYF
TRBV27	.	.	TRBJ2-7	TGTGCCAGCAGTCCGTCGGGGAGCGTCGACGAGCAGTACTTC	CASSPSGSVDEQYF
TRBV10-1	.	TRBD1	TRBJ1-2	TGCGCCAGCTGCAGAGGAAGGACAGGGGAGGAGGGCACCTTC	CASCRGRTGEEGTF
TRBV19	.	TRBD1	TRBJ2-5	TGTGCCAGTAGTCACGACGTGGACAGGGGCGAAGAGACCCAGTACTTC	CASSHDVDRGEETQYF
TRBV29-1	.	TRBD1	TRBJ1-2	TGCAGCGCTATCGAGGGGGACAGCTATGGCTACACCTTC	CSAIEGDSYGYTF
TRBV29-1	few	.	TRBJ2-7	TGCAGCGTTGGTGGCGGGACCCCCTACGAGCAGTACTTC	CSVGGGTPYEQYF
TRBV20-1	few	.	TRBJ2-5	TGCAGTGCTAGAGATAGGACCAGCGGAAGGGAGACCCAGTACTTC	CSARDRTSGRETQYF
TRBV10-3	few	.	TRBJ2-1	TGTGCCATCAGTGAGGGACGAAGAGGGGATGAGCAGTTCTTC	CAISEGRRGDEQFF
TRBV7-2	few	.	TRBJ2-1	TGTGCCAGCAGCTGGGCACTTCATGAGCAGTTCTTC	CASSWALHEQFF
TRBV7-8	.	.	TRBJ2-3	TGTGCCAGCCTACACGGGATCACAGATACGCAGTATTTT	CASLHGITDTQYF